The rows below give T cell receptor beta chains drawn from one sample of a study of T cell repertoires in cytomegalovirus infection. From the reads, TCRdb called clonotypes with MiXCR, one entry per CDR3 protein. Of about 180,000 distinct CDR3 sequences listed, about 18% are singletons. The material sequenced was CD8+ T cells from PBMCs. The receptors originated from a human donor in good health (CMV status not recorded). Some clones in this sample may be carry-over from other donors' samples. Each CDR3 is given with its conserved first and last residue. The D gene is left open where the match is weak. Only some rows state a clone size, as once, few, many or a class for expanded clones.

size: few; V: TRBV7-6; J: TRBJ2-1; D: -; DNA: TGTGCCAGCAGCTTAGCCTTTCAGTACAATGAGCAGTTCTTC; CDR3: CASSLAFQYNEQFF
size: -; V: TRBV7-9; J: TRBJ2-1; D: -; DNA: TGTGCCAGCAGCTCTCGTCGAGGGACCAAACCCCATGAGCAGTTCTTC; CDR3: CASSSRRGTKPHEQFF
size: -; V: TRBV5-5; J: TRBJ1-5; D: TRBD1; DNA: TGTGCCAGCAGCTTGGAGACAGGGTCTCGACGCAATCAGCCCCAGCATTTT; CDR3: CASSLETGSRRNQPQHF
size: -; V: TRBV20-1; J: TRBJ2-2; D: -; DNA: TGCAGTGCTAGAAACAAGTACGGGGAGCTGTTTTTT; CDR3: CSARNKYGELFF
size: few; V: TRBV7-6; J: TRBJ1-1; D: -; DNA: TGTGCCAGCAGCTTATATCCAGACACTGAAGCTTTCTTT; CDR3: CASSLYPDTEAFF
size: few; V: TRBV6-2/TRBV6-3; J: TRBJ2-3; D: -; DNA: TGTGCCAGCAGTTACCACCCATATACGCAGTATTTT; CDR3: CASSYHPYTQYF
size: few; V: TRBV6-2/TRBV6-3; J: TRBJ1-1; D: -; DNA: TGTGCCAGCAGGTCTTTGATGGGATACACTGAAGCTTTCTTT; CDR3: CASRSLMGYTEAFF
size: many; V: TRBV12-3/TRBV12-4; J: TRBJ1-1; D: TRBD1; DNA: TGTGCCAGCAGTTCTCCCCTTGGGACAGGGCCCTTACTCGGGAACACTGAAGCTTTCTTT; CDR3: CASSSPLGTGPLLGNTEAFF
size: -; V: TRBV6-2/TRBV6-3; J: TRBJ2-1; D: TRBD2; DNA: TGTGCCAGCAGCCCCGGGACTAGCGGGGGCGGGGATGAGCAGTTCTTC; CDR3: CASSPGTSGGGDEQFF
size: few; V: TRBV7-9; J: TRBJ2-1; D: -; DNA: TGTGCCAGCAGCTTAAGATATGAGCAGTTCTTC; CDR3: CASSLRYEQFF
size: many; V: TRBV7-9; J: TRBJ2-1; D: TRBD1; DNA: TGTGCCAGCAGGGCACCGGGACAGGCCGTTCCTGGTATCTACAATGAGCAGTTCTTC; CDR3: CASRAPGQAVPGIYNEQFF
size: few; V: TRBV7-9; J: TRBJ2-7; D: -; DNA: TGTGCCAGCAGCTCCAGTAGTTTGGACGAGCAGTACTTC; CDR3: CASSSSSLDEQYF
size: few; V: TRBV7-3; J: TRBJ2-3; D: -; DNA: TGTGCCAGCAGCTTAGGACCGGGCGTCACAGATACGCAGTATTTT; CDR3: CASSLGPGVTDTQYF
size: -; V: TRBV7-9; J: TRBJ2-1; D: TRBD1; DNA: TGTGCCAGCAGCTCTACAGGACAGGGAAGTTACAATGAGCAGTTCTTC; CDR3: CASSSTGQGSYNEQFF
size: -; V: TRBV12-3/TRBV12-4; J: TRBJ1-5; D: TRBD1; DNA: TGTGCCAGCAGCCCGTGGAAGGGGGCGGGTCAGCCCCAGCATTTT; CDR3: CASSPWKGAGQPQHF
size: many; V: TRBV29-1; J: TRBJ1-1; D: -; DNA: TGCAGCGTTGGCCAGAGAAACACTGAAGCTTTCTTT; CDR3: CSVGQRNTEAFF
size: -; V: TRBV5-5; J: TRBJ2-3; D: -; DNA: TGTGCCAGCAGCTTCGGGGTTACAGATACGCAGTATTTT; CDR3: CASSFGVTDTQYF
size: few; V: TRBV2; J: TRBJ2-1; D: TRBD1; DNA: TGTGCCGGAAGGGACAGGAACTACAATGAGCAGTTCTTC; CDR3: CAGRDRNYNEQFF
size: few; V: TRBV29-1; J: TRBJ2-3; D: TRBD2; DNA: TGCAGCGTTGAAGATTGGGGGGGGAGTAGCGGGAGCACAGATACGCAGTATTTT; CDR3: CSVEDWGGSSGSTDTQYF
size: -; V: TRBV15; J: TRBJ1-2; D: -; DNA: TGTGCCACCAGCAGAGATAAGGTCGGCCGGACCTCCCGGGGCTACACCTTC; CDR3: CATSRDKVGRTSRGYTF
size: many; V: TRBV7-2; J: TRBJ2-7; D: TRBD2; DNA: TGTGCCAGCAGCTTAAGGGCTAGCGGGTTTACCTACGAGCAGTACTTC; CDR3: CASSLRASGFTYEQYF
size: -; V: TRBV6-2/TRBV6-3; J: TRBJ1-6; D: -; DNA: TGTGCCAGCAGTCCGGGCTTCTTGGGAATCCACTTT; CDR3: CASSPGFLGIHF
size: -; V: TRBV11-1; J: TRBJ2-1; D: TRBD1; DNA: TGTGCCAGCAGCTTTAGGGACAGGAGCAATGAGCAGTTCTTC; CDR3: CASSFRDRSNEQFF
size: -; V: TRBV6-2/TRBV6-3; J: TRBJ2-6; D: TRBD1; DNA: TGTGCCAGCCGGAACCGGGACAGGGGCTCTGGGGCCAACGTCCTGACTTTC; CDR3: CASRNRDRGSGANVLTF
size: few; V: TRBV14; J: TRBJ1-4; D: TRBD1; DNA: TGTGCCAGCAGCCGGGGGACAGGGCCAAATGAAAAACTGTTTTTT; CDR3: CASSRGTGPNEKLFF
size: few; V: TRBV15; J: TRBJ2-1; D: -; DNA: TGTGCCACCAGCAGAGAGGCCGTAGATGAGCAGTTCTTC; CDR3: CATSREAVDEQFF